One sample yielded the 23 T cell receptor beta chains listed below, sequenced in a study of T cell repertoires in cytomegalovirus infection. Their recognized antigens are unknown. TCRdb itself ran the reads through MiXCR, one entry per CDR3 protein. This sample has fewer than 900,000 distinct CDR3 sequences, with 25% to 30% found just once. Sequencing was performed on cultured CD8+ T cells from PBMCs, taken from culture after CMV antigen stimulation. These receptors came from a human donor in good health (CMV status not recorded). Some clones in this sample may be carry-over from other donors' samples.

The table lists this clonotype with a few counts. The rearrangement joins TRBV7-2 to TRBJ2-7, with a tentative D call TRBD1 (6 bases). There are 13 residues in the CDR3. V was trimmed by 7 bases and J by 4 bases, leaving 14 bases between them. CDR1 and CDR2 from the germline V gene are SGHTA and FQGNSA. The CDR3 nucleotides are TGTGCCAGCACCACGCCTAGGGGGTACGAGCAGTACTTC. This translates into CASTTPRGYEQYF.

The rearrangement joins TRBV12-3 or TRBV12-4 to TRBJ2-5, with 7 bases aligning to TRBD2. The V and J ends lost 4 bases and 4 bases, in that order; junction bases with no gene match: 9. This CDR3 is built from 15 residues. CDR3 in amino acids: CASSSPREVLETQYF. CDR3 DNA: TGTGCCAGCAGTTCCCCCCGGGAGGTACTAGAGACCCAGTACTTC.

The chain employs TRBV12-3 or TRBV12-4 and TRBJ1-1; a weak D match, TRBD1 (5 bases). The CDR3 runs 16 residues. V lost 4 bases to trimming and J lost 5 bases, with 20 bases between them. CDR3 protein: CASSSGLGQRGTEAFF. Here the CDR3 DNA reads TGTGCCAGCAGTTCAGGGTTGGGGCAGCGAGGTACTGAAGCTTTCTTT.

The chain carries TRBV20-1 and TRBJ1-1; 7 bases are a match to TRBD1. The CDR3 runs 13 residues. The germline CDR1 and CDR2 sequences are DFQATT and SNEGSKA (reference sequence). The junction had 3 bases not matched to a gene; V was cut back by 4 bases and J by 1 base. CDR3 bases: TGCAGTGCTATCGGGACAGCGAACACTGAAGCTTTCTTT. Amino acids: CSAIGTANTEAFF.

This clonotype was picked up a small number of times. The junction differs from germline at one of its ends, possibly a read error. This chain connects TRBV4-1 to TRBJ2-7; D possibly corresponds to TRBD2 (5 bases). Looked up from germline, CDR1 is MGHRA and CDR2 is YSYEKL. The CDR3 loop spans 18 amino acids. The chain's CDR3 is CASSQANSGSGVSYEQYF. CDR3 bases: TGTGCCAGCAGCCAGGCGAATTCCGGCAGCGGAGTCTCCTACGAGCAGTACTTC.

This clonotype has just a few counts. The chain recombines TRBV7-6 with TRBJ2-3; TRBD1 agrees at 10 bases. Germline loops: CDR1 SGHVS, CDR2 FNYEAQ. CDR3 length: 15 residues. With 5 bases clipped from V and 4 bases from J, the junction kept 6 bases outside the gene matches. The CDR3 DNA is TGTGCCAGCAGCCCGGGACAGGGGTATTCAGATACGCAGTATTTT. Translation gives CASSPGQGYSDTQYF.

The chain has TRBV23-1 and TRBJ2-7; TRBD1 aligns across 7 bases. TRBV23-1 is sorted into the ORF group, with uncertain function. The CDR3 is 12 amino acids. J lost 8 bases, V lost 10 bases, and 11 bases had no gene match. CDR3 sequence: CANSQTGVKQYV. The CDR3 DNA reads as TGCGCCAACAGCCAAACAGGGGTCAAGCAGTACGTC.

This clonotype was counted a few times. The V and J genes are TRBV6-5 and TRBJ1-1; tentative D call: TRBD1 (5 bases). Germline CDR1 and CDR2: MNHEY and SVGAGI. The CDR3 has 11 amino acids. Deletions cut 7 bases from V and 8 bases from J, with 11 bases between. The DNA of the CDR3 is TGTGCCAGCACCTTCGACAGAGAAGCTTTCTTT. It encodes CASTFDREAFF.

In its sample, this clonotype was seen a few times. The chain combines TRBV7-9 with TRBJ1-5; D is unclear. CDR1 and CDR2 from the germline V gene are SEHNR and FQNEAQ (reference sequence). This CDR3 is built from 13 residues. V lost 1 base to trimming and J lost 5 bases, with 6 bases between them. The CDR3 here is CASSLDPHQPQHF. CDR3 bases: TGTGCCAGCAGCTTAGACCCTCATCAGCCCCAGCATTTT.

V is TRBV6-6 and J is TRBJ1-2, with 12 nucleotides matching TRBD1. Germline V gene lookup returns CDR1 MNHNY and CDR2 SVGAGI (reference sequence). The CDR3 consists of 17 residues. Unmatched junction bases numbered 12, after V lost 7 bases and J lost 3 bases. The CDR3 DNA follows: TGTGCCAGCACCGAAAAGGGACAGGGGGCGCCGTACTATGGCTACACCTTC. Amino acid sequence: CASTEKGQGAPYYGYTF.

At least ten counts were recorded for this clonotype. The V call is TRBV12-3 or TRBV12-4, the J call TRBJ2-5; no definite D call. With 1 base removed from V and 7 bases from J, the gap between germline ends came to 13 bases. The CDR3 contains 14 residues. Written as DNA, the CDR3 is TGTGCCAGCAGTTTAGACGGACGGGTCGGGACCCAGTACTTC. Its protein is CASSLDGRVGTQYF.

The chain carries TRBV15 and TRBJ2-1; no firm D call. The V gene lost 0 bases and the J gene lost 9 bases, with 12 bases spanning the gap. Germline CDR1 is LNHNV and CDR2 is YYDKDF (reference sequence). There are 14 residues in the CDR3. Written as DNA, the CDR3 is TGTGCCACCAGCAGAGATATGGCAGTAAGTGAGCAGTTCTTC. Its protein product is CATSRDMAVSEQFF.

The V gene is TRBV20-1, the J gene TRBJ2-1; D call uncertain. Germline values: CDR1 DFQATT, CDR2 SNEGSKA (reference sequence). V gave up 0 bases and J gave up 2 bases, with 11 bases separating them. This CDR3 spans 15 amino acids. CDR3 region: CSARDTGDPYNEQFF. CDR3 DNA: TGCAGTGCTAGAGATACTGGGGATCCCTACAATGAGCAGTTCTTC.

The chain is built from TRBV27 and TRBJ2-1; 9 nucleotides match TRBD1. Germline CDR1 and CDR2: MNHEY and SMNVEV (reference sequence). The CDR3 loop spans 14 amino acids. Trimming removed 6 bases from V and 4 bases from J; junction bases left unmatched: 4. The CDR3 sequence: CASSQTGGYNEQFF. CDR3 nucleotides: TGTGCCAGCAGCCAGACAGGGGGATACAATGAGCAGTTCTTC.

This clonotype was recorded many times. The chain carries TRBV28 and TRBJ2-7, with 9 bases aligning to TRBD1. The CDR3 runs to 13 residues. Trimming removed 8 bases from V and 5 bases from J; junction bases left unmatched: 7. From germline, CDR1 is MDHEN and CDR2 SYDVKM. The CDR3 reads CASGWTGDHEQYV. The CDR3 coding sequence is TGTGCCAGCGGGTGGACAGGGGACCACGAGCAGTACGTC.

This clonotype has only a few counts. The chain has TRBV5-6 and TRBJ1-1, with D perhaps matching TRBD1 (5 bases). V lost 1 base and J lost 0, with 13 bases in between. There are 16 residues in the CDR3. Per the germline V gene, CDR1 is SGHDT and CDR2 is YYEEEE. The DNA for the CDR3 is TGTGCCAGCAGCTTGAGGGGAGGTACAGTGAACACTGAAGCTTTCTTT. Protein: CASSLRGGTVNTEAFF.

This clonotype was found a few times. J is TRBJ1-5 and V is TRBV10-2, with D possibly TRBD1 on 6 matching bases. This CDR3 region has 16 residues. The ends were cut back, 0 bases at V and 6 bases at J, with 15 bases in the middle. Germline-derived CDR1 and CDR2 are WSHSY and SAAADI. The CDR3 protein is CASSESHRVVRQPQHF. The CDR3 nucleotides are TGCGCCAGCAGTGAGTCGCACAGGGTGGTCCGTCAGCCCCAGCATTTT.

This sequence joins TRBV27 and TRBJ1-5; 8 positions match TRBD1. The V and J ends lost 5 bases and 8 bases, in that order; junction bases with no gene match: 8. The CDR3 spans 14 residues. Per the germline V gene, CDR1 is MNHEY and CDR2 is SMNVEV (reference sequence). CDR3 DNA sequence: TGTGCCAGCAGTCCATGGACAGGGACAAAGCCCCAGCATTTT. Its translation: CASSPWTGTKPQHF.

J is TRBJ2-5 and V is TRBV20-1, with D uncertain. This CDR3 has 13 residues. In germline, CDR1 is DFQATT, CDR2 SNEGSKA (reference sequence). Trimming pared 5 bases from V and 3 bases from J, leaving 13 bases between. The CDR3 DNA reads TGCAGTGCTCTGAACTGGGGTAAAGAGACCCAGTACTTC. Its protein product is CSALNWGKETQYF.

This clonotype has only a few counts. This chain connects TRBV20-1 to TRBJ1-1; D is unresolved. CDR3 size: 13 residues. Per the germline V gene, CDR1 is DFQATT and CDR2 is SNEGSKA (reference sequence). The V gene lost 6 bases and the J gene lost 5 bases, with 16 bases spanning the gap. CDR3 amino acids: CSAGFTVDTEAFF. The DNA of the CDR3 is TGCAGTGCGGGTTTTACAGTCGATACTGAAGCTTTCTTT.

The chain's CDR3 is CSARDRGFTEAFF. CDR3 DNA: TGCAGTGCCCGGGACAGGGGATTCACTGAAGCTTTCTTT. V is TRBV20-1 and J is TRBJ1-1, with 10 bases fitting TRBD1. J lost 4 bases, V lost 6 bases, and 5 bases had no gene match. The CDR3 contains 13 residues. Germline V gene data show CDR1 as DFQATT and CDR2 as SNEGSKA (reference sequence).

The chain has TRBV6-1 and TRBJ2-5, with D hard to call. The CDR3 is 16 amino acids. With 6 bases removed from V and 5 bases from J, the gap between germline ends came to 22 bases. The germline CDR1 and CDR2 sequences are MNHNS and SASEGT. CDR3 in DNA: TGTGCCAGCAGCGTACTTAGGGCCGCCTCCCAGGAGACCCAGTACTTC. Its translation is CASSVLRAASQETQYF.

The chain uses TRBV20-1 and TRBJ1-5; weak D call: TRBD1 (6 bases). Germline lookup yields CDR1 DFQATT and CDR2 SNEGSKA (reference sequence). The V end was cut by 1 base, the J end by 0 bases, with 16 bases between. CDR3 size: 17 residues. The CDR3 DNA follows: TGCAGTGCTAGAGCCCCCGGACAGCAGTATAGCAATCAGCCCCAGCATTTT. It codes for CSARAPGQQYSNQPQHF.